This T cell receptor (beta chain) is from a study of blood T cells in healthy people across ages. Study-level points and caveats: Per-million-T-cell TCR beta diversity fell roughly linearly with age. A strong correlation was seen between TCR beta diversity and naive T cell percentage.

Drawing of peripheral blood yielded about 9.8 milliliters from each donor. PBMCs were isolated at a quantity of at least 6 million per sample. Trimming cost V 4 bases and J 1 base, with 11 bases left between them. Per germline, CDR1 SGDLS and CDR2 YYNGEE. The CDR3 is 15 amino acids. PCR was performed a second time for about 7 to 11 cycles using a sample-barcoded 5' primer and a J-beta primer mix. Each CDR3 protein gets one entry after TCRdb re-called the 5' RACE reads with MiXCR. Altogether hundreds of thousands of distinct CDR3 sequences are present, 44% being singletons, with the ten largest covering about 21%. Details on this clonotype: Its antigen is currently unknown.

This chain connects TRBV9 to TRBJ2-2; D might be TRBD1 (7 bases). The origin of this receptor is a man aged 55 to 70 in good health. The specimen was blood. The CDR3 region is CASSNRGLNTGELFF. The CDR3, as DNA: TGTGCCAGCAGCAACAGGGGACTGAACACCGGGGAGCTGTTTTTT.